This entry is about one T cell receptor (beta chain). The antigen is unknown. The CDR3 runs 12 residues. V lost 5 bases and J 3 bases, leaving 9 bases between the germline ends. The germline V gene encodes CDR1 SGHRS and CDR2 YFSETQ. This specimen comes from a study of beta chain features in type 1 diabetes. Study results and limitations: TCRB CDR3s were moderately but significantly shorter in Type 1 diabetes patients in all four CD4+ subsets.

Of the isolated RNA, all was reverse transcribed, and so the sequenced material was expressed TCRB transcripts. Profiled with immunoSEQ multiplex PCR; TCRdb holds only in-frame clones, not every one. Here the sample spans around 710,000 clones, roughly 12% being singletons. This chain joins TRBV5-1 and TRBJ2-7; a possible D gene is TRBD1 (6 bases). Input material: naive CD4+ T cells from blood. This clonotype originated in a man aged 30 to 45 with type 1 diabetes. The CDR3 sequence: CASRLDSYEQYF. The CDR3, as DNA: TGCGCCAGCAGACTGGACAGCTACGAGCAGTACTTC.